One sample yielded the 10 T cell receptor beta chains listed below, sequenced in a study of cytomegalovirus exposure and HLA in healthy donors. Data came from immunoSEQ multiplex PCR; TCRdb stores just in-frame clones and leaves some out. Found here are about 69,000 clones, nearly 96% of them singletons; the top ten hold roughly 5%. Sequencing was performed on PBMCs. The receptor set was obtained from a young woman in good health and CMV-seropositive.

The chain is built from TRBV18 and TRBJ1-2; D uncertain. V lost 2 bases to trimming and J lost 8 bases, with 15 bases between them. Germline loops: CDR1 KGHSH, CDR2 LQKENI. This CDR3 is 14 amino acids long. CDR3 sequence reads: CASSPYKTTMGYTF. The CDR3 nucleotides are TGTGCCAGCTCACCATATAAAACAACGATGGGCTACACCTTC. Variable domain in full (rest from reference TRBV18 and TRBJ1-2): NAGVMQNPRHLVRRRGQEARLRCSPMKGHSHVYWYRQLPEEGLKFMVYLQKENIIDESGMPKERFSAEFPKEGPSILRIQQVVRGDSAAYFCASSPYKTTMGYTFGSGTRLTVV.

The chain combines TRBV7-2 with TRBJ1-2; D is possibly TRBD1 (5 bases). Germline V gene sequence: CDR1 SGHTA, CDR2 FQGNSA. V was shortened by 4 bases and J by 4 bases, with 13 bases between the two germline ends. The CDR3 length is 14 residues. CDR3 in amino acids: CASSYTGGGYGYTF. The CDR3 DNA reads TGTGCCAGCAGCTACACTGGGGGGGGCTATGGCTACACCTTC.

The chain recombines TRBV27 with TRBJ2-7, with 9 bases identical to TRBD1. V shed 5 bases and J 4 bases; nucleotides not matched to a gene: 9. Germline V CDR1 and CDR2: MNHEY, SMNVEV (reference sequence). There are 15 residues in the CDR3. CDR3 residues: CASSETGGIVYEQYF. CDR3 nucleotides: TGTGCCAGCAGTGAAACAGGGGGCATAGTGTACGAGCAGTACTTC.

The J gene is TRBJ1-3, the V gene TRBV30; D may be TRBD1 (5 bases). V was clipped by 0 bases and J by 0 bases, with 15 bases between them. Germline V lookup: CDR1 GTSNPN, CDR2 SVGIG (reference sequence). The length of the CDR3 is 17 residues. The CDR3 nucleotides are TGTGCCTGGAGTGTACAGAGGGTCGGGGGCTCTGGAAACACCATATATTTT. Translated, it gives CAWSVQRVGGSGNTIYF.

The V gene is TRBV30, the J gene TRBJ2-6; 7 nucleotides align to TRBD1. Unmatched junction bases numbered 10, after V lost 2 bases and J lost 3 bases. The CDR3 loop spans 17 amino acids. CDR1 and CDR2 from the germline V gene are GTSNPN and SVGIG (reference sequence). The CDR3 DNA is TGTGCCTGGAGTAGAGACAGGGCCCCTCGTGGGGCCAACGTCCTGACTTTC. It translates to CAWSRDRAPRGANVLTF.

This chain uses TRBV6-8 with TRBJ2-2; D is uncertain. The V end was cut by 5 bases, the J end by 4 bases, with 8 bases between. CDR3 length equals 13 residues. Germline V CDR1 and CDR2: MNHGY, SAAAGT. The CDR3 reads CASSSTGTGELFF. The CDR3 DNA follows: TGTGCCAGCAGTAGTACCGGCACCGGGGAGCTGTTTTTT.

The chain links TRBV6-4 to TRBJ2-6, with D perhaps TRBD2 (6 bases). Per the germline V gene, CDR1 is MRHNA and CDR2 is SNTAGT. Between the trimmed V and J ends, which lost 3 bases and 0 bases, there was a span of 6 bases. CDR3 length: 15 residues. The CDR3 here is CASSEEGSGANVLTF. DNA of the CDR3: TGTGCCAGCAGTGAGGAGGGCTCTGGGGCCAACGTCCTGACTTTC.

The chain recombines TRBV5-1 with TRBJ2-2, with D tentatively TRBD2 (5 bases). The CDR3 spans 15 residues. CDR1 SGHRS and CDR2 YFSETQ come from the germline V gene. V was clipped by 0 bases and J by 0 bases, with 6 bases between them. CDR3 nucleotides: TGCGCCAGCAGCTTGGCCGGGGCGAACACCGGGGAGCTGTTTTTT. Translating it yields CASSLAGANTGELFF.

The rearrangement links TRBV21-1 to TRBJ2-7; the table's TRBD2 call for D was not verified on the DNA. TRBV21-1 is annotated as a pseudogene. The CDR3 length is 14 residues. The DNA of the CDR3 is TGTGCCAGCAGCAAAAAGACTAGAAGGTACGAGCAGTACTTC. Encoded protein: CASSKKTRRYEQYF.

This clone showed up just once. V usage is TRBV5-1 and J usage is TRBJ2-2, with TRBD1 matching over 8 bases. V trimming: 4 bases; J trimming: 1 base; junction bases outside the gene matches: 3. Germline V gene sequence: CDR1 SGHRS, CDR2 YFSETQ. The CDR3 totals 15 residues. CDR3 nucleotides: TGCGCCAGCAGCATTACAGGGGGGAACACCGGGGAGCTGTTTTTT. Its translation: CASSITGGNTGELFF. Full variable domain (remainder filled in from reference TRBV5-1 and TRBJ2-2): KAGVTQTPRYLIKTRGQQVTLSCSPISGHRSVSWYQQTPGQGLQFLFEYFSETQRNKGNFPGRFSGRQFSNSRSEMNVSTLELGDSALYLCASSITGGNTGELFFGEGSRLTVL.